This record looks at one T cell receptor beta chain sequence and its context. The CDR3 loop spans 17 amino acids. The germline V and J ends were trimmed by 3 bases and 7 bases, with 22 bases remaining between them. Germline V lookup: CDR1 LNHNV, CDR2 YYDKDF (reference sequence). The data are from a study of shared clonotypes between healthy human individuals. Sequencing used immunoSEQ multiplex PCR; TCRdb keeps in-frame clones, though not all of them. The data contain a few million clones, around 90% of them singletons. The material sequenced was naive CD4+ T cells from PBMCs. As for subset: CD45RA+ positively selected. The chain has TRBV15 and TRBJ2-1; D possibly corresponds to TRBD1 (6 bases). This sequence was found in a man aged 18-30 years in good health. Some clones in this sample may be carry-over from other donors' samples. CDR3 nucleotide sequence: TGTGCCACCAGCAGCTTTGGACAGACCCATATTCCTAATGAGCAGTTCTTC. This translates into CATSSFGQTHIPNEQFF.